The sequence of this T cell receptor beta chain was determined in a study of blood T cell repertoires in COVID-19. Study context: COVID-19 samples, acute and convalescent, were from the United States, Italy and Spain. Sample material is recorded as cDNA or gDNA derived from T cells, B-cell-depleted T cells, or PBMCs.

In the original analysis: Quantification of nucleated cells was approximated via reference gene primer amplification. Clones were sequenced by immunoSEQ multiplex PCR, and TCRdb holds only the in-frame ones, with some missing. D and trimming come from the DNA, and the V and J calls and clone size come from that table. Of hundreds of thousands of clones detected, more than 75% appear once; the ten largest clones hold just under 1%. V was shortened by 2 bases and J by 5 bases, with 12 bases between the two germline ends. The CDR3 length is 14 residues. The germline gives CDR1 MNHEY, CDR2 SVGEGT. Sequenced input: peripheral blood. This TCR derives from a woman between 40 and 55 years old who had recovered from COVID-19. V and J are TRBV6-2 or TRBV6-3 and TRBJ2-5; unclear D gene. The CDR3 nucleotides read TGTGCCAGCAGTTACGCAGGCAGGTGGGAGACCCAGTACTTC. Translating gives CASSYAGRWETQYF.